These 24 T cell receptor beta chains came from one sample sequenced in a study of vaccination effects on CD4 cells after COVID-19. Their antigen targets remain unknown. Antigen-specific CD4+ T cells were expanded (with viral peptide pools) by the ViraFEST assay ahead of sequencing. Isolation of CD4+ T cells took place after around 10 days of culture. Participants were vaccinated with two doses of either the BNT162b2 or mRNA-1273 vaccine. Some clones are missing from TCRdb's copy, which holds only in-frame ones; the method was immunoSEQ multiplex PCR. The table has tens of thousands of clones, around 80% seen once. The input for sequencing was CD4+ T cells from PBMCs cultured with HCoV-OC43 spike peptides, taken after COVID-19 vaccination. Subset indicated: HCoV-OC43 spike overlapping peptide pool stimulation. These receptors were collected from a human donor who received a COVID-19 vaccine.

The chain recombines TRBV24-1 with TRBJ2-2; D gene uncertain. This CDR3 region has 13 residues. V lost 9 bases, J lost 3 bases, and 10 bases lay in between. Germline assignment: CDR1 KGHDR and CDR2 SFDVKD. CDR3: CATDASDTGELFF. CDR3 coding DNA: TGTGCCACCGACGCATCGGACACCGGGGAGCTGTTTTTT.

V gene TRBV19 combines with J gene TRBJ1-5; a weak D match, TRBD1 (6 bases). Germline values: CDR1 LNHDA, CDR2 SQIVND (reference sequence). The CDR3 has 17 amino acids. V was shortened by 4 bases and J by 4 bases, with 20 bases between the two germline ends. The CDR3 coding sequence is TGTGCCAGTAGTACCCGATATCAGGGGCGCTTAAATCAGCCCCAGCATTTT. It translates to CASSTRYQGRLNQPQHF.

The V and J genes are TRBV30 and TRBJ2-7; 7 bases align to TRBD2. V trimming: 3 bases; J trimming: 5 bases; junction bases outside the gene matches: 7. Per the germline V gene, CDR1 is GTSNPN and CDR2 is SVGIG (reference sequence). The CDR3 sequence is 13 residues long. CDR3: CAWRAGPIDEQYF. The CDR3 DNA is TGTGCCTGGAGAGCGGGGCCTATTGACGAGCAGTACTTC.

The V call is TRBV4-2, the J call TRBJ1-6; no definite D call. The CDR3 totals 15 residues. CDR1 is LGHNA, CDR2 YNFKEQ, per germline. Trimming took off 0 bases at V and 8 bases at J, with 11 bases between the two ends. CDR3 sequence (DNA): TGTGCCAGCAGCCAAGAAAAAGCAGTTTATTCACCCCTCCACTTT. Translating it yields CASSQEKAVYSPLHF.

The chain employs TRBV5-4 and TRBJ1-1; D unclear. V lost 0 bases and J lost 4, with 13 bases in between. The CDR3 consists of 15 residues. Germline V CDR1 and CDR2: SGHNT, YYREEE (reference sequence). The CDR3: CASSLAATEGTEAFF. CDR3 DNA: TGTGCCAGCAGCTTGGCCGCGACGGAGGGCACTGAAGCTTTCTTT.

This chain connects TRBV7-9 to TRBJ2-7; perhaps D is TRBD1 or TRBD2 (5 bases each). The germline CDR1 and CDR2 sequences are SEHNR and FQNEAQ (reference sequence). This CDR3 spans 14 amino acids. Trimming stripped 5 bases from V and 6 bases from J, with 17 bases between. CDR3 sequence reads: CASSVGPEGREQYF. The CDR3 DNA is TGTGCCAGCAGCGTGGGACCGGAAGGTCGCGAGCAGTACTTC. The full variable domain, completed using reference TRBV7-9 and TRBJ2-7, is DTGVSQNPRHKITKRGQNVTFRCDPISEHNRLYWYRQTLGQGPEFLTYFQNEAQLEKSRLLSDRFSAERPKGSFSTLEIQRTEQGDSAMYLCASSVGPEGREQYFGPGTRLTVT.

The chain uses TRBV10-1 and TRBJ2-1; the D gene is possibly TRBD2 (7 bases). V was trimmed by 3 bases and J by 0 bases, leaving 12 bases between them. This CDR3 is 16 amino acids long. Germline V lookup: CDR1 WNHNN, CDR2 SYGVQD (reference sequence). The CDR3 DNA sequence: TGCGCCAGCAGTGATTGGAGGGGGGGCTCCTACAATGAGCAGTTCTTC. Protein: CASSDWRGGSYNEQFF.

The CDR3 DNA reads as TGTGCCAGCAGCTTAGCAACAGGAGAGACCCAGTACTTC. This sequence encodes CASSLATGETQYF. V usage is TRBV7-2 and J usage is TRBJ2-5; maybe TRBD1 (5 bases). The CDR3 length is 13 residues. The V end was cut by 0 bases, the J end by 4 bases, with 6 bases between. Germline CDR1 reads SGHTA; CDR2 reads FQGNSA.

CDR3 DNA sequence: TGTGCCAGCAGCCACCGAGGGTTGCGGGGGACCAATGAGCAGTTCTTC. This encodes CASSHRGLRGTNEQFF. This rearrangement joins TRBV7-2 to TRBJ2-1; 7 bases are shared with TRBD2. The CDR3 is 16 amino acids. Losses at the gene ends were 5 bases for V and 6 bases for J; bases not matched to a gene: 13. Germline V gene lookup returns CDR1 SGHTA and CDR2 FQGNSA. Supplemented by reference TRBV7-2 and TRBJ2-1, the full variable domain reads GAGVSQSPSNKVTEKGKDVELRCDPISGHTALYWYRQSLGQGLEFLIYFQGNSAPDKSGLPSDRFSAERTGGSVSTLTIQRTQQEDSAVYLCASSHRGLRGTNEQFFGPGTRLTVL.

The gene calls are TRBV13 and TRBJ1-1, with D possibly being TRBD1 (5 bases). This CDR3 contains 14 residues. Looked up from germline, CDR1 is PRHDT and CDR2 is FYEKMQ (reference sequence). Trimming stripped 2 bases from V and 8 bases from J, with 15 bases between. The DNA of the CDR3 is TGTGCCAGCAGCTTACCCGTCGCTGGGGGAGAAGCTTTCTTT. Protein: CASSLPVAGGEAFF.

This clone was detected a few times. J is TRBJ1-1 and V is TRBV10-1; D not certain. Trimming stripped 0 bases from V and 3 bases from J, with 8 bases between. Germline V CDR1 and CDR2: WNHNN, SYGVQD (reference sequence). The CDR3 has 14 amino acids. CDR3 DNA sequence: TGCGCCAGCAGTGAGTCGACGGGTTACACTGAAGCTTTCTTT. Encoded protein: CASSESTGYTEAFF.

This chain connects TRBV27 to TRBJ2-4; 8 bases agree with TRBD1. Germline assignment: CDR1 MNHEY and CDR2 SMNVEV (reference sequence). This CDR3 contains 15 residues. V trimming: 5 bases; J trimming: 1 base; junction bases outside the gene matches: 4. CDR3 residues: CASSQGAGAKNIQYF. The CDR3 DNA sequence: TGTGCCAGCAGTCAGGGGGCGGGCGCCAAAAACATTCAGTACTTC.

The chain joins TRBV5-1 to TRBJ2-3, with TRBD1 as a possible D gene (5 bases). Trimming removed 0 bases at V and 2 bases at J, with 10 bases between. Germline V gene data show CDR1 as SGHRS and CDR2 as YFSETQ. The CDR3 runs 15 residues. DNA of the CDR3: TGCGCCAGCAGCTTGGAGGGGATCCCCACAGATACGCAGTATTTT. It specifies CASSLEGIPTDTQYF.

The count of this clone is one. This chain joins TRBV11-2 and TRBJ2-1, with TRBD1 matching over 7 bases. V trimming: 1 base; J trimming: 10 bases; junction bases outside the gene matches: 7. CDR1 is SGHAT and CDR2 is FQNNGV in the germline V gene. This CDR3 contains 14 residues. CDR3 DNA: TGTGCCAGCAGCTTAGTTCGACAGGGCAGGGAGCAGTTCTTC. As protein: CASSLVRQGREQFF. Full variable domain (rest looked up from reference TRBV11-2 and TRBJ2-1): EAGVAQSPRYKIIEKRQSVAFWCNPISGHATLYWYQQILGQGPKLLIQFQNNGVVDDSQLPKDRFSAERLKGVDSTLKIQPAKLEDSAVYLCASSLVRQGREQFFGPGTRLTVL.

V and J are TRBV19 and TRBJ1-1; D might be TRBD1 (6 bases). Trimming cost V 3 bases and J 3 bases, with 14 bases left between them. Germline V CDR1 and CDR2: LNHDA, SQIVND (reference sequence). This CDR3 has 15 residues. This CDR3 is CASSIRGQFYTEAFF. DNA of the CDR3: TGTGCCAGTAGTATTAGAGGACAGTTTTACACTGAAGCTTTCTTT. The whole variable domain, filled in from reference TRBV19 and TRBJ1-1, reads DGGITQSPKYLFRKEGQNVTLSCEQNLNHDAMYWYRQDPGQGLRLIYYSQIVNDFQKGDIAEGYSVSREKKESFPLTVTSAQKNPTAFYLCASSIRGQFYTEAFFGQGTRLTVV.

This chain uses TRBV2 with TRBJ2-7, with D perhaps TRBD1 (6 bases). CDR1 SNHLY and CDR2 FYNNEI come from the germline V gene. The CDR3 length is 13 residues. V lost 4 bases to trimming and J lost 3 bases, with 10 bases between them. DNA of the CDR3: TGTGCCAGCAGTGCGGACAGATACTACGAGCAGTACTTC. This gives the protein CASSADRYYEQYF. Variable domain in full (rest from reference TRBV2 and TRBJ2-7): EPEVTQTPSHQVTQMGQEVILRCVPISNHLYFYWYRQILGQKVEFLVSFYNNEISEKSEIFDDQFSVERPDGSNFTLKIRSTKLEDSAMYFCASSADRYYEQYFGPGTRLTVT.

The chain combines TRBV2 with TRBJ2-3, with 7 bases aligning to TRBD1. The CDR3 length is 14 residues. Unmatched junction bases numbered 4, after V lost 7 bases and J lost 0 bases. Germline V gives CDR1 SNHLY, CDR2 FYNNEI. The CDR3 reads CASTRQGSTDTQYF. The CDR3 DNA follows: TGTGCCAGCACTAGACAGGGAAGCACAGATACGCAGTATTTT. The whole variable domain, remainder taken from reference TRBV2 and TRBJ2-3, is EPEVTQTPSHQVTQMGQEVILRCVPISNHLYFYWYRQILGQKVEFLVSFYNNEISEKSEIFDDQFSVERPDGSNFTLKIRSTKLEDSAMYFCASTRQGSTDTQYFGPGTRLTVL.

This clone has only a few counts. The chain is built from TRBV4-2 and TRBJ2-3; D might be TRBD1 or TRBD2, each matching 5 bases. The CDR3 is made up of 14 amino acids. CDR1 is LGHNA, CDR2 YNFKEQ, per germline. Trimming pared 4 bases from V and 0 bases from J, leaving 8 bases between. The CDR3 DNA is TGTGCCAGCAGCCGGGACGGAAGCACAGATACGCAGTATTTT. Translated, it gives CASSRDGSTDTQYF.

The chain combines TRBV7-9 with TRBJ2-3; perhaps TRBD1 as D (5 bases). V was pared by 5 bases and J by 5 bases, with 5 bases between. Germline V gene data show CDR1 as SEHNR and CDR2 as FQNEAQ (reference sequence). CDR3 size: 11 residues. The CDR3 spells CASSQGDTQYF. As DNA, the CDR3 is TGTGCCAGCAGCCAGGGAGATACGCAGTATTTT.

The sample holds a few counts of this clone. J is TRBJ1-2 and V is TRBV19; D call uncertain. Germline values: CDR1 LNHDA, CDR2 SQIVND (reference sequence). This CDR3 region has 16 residues. Trimming cost V 2 bases and J 3 bases, with 16 bases left between them. The CDR3: CASSIRGPPADYGYTF. The CDR3 nucleotides read TGTGCCAGTAGTATAAGAGGACCACCTGCAGACTATGGCTACACCTTC.

This clone was detected only once. V is TRBV2 and J is TRBJ1-2, with 7 bases aligning to TRBD1. Germline V gene data show CDR1 as SNHLY and CDR2 as FYNNEI. The V segment lost 7 bases and the J segment 2 bases; nucleotides outside the gene matches: 7. The CDR3 loop spans 14 amino acids. The CDR3 is CASIFDRENYGYTF. Written as DNA, the CDR3 is TGTGCCAGCATCTTTGACAGGGAGAACTATGGCTACACCTTC.

The chain employs TRBV12-5 and TRBJ2-2, with 10 nucleotides matching TRBD1. Germline V gene data show CDR1 as LGHNT and CDR2 as FRNRAP. The trim removed 2 bases at V and 5 bases at J, leaving 2 bases unmatched. The CDR3 has 15 residues. The CDR3 here is CASGLRDRGTGELFF. CDR3 nucleotides: TGTGCTAGTGGTTTGCGGGACAGGGGAACCGGGGAGCTGTTTTTT.

The V call is TRBV3-1 (or the pseudogene TRBV3-2), the J call TRBJ2-1; TRBD2 agrees at 10 bases. Trimming at V came to 2 bases and at J to 5 bases, leaving 6 bases not matched to a gene. There are 16 residues in the CDR3. The germline V gene has CDR1 LGHDT and CDR2 YNNKEL (reference sequence). The CDR3, as DNA: TGTGCCAGCAGCCAATCTCGGCTAGCGGGAGACAATGAGCAGTTCTTC. Translation gives CASSQSRLAGDNEQFF.

The chain employs TRBV14 and TRBJ2-1; TRBD2 agrees at 11 bases. With V trimmed by 4 bases and J by 6 bases, 11 bases remained unmatched. The CDR3 spans 17 residues. The germline gives CDR1 SGHDN, CDR2 FVKESK. CDR3 coding DNA: TGTGCCAGCAGCCTAAAGATGGGGCTAGCGGGAGGCAATGAGCAGTTCTTC. Its protein product is CASSLKMGLAGGNEQFF.